The rows below give T cell receptor beta chains drawn from one sample of a study of molecular identifiers for immune sequencing clone quantification. TCRdb called the PCR reads again in MiXCR, with one record for every CDR3 protein. The sample consists of about 320,000 distinct CDR3 sequences, about a fifth of them appearing once. The specimen was naive CD8+ T cells from blood, with Jurkat cell RNA spiked in. These receptors came from a human donor in good health. Some libraries in this study had Jurkat cell RNA spiked in. CDR3s include the opening cysteine and the closing phenylalanine or tryptophan. Fields, in order: clone size, D gene, V gene, J gene, CDR3 DNA, CDR3 protein. A D gene is named only where the DNA matches it firmly. A clone size is listed for some rows: how often the clone was seen (once, few, many), or a class if it is expanded.

many	.	TRBV4-3	TRBJ1-1	TGCGCCAGCAGCCAAGATCGAACGCACACTGAAGCTTTCTTT	CASSQDRTHTEAFF
.	TRBD1	TRBV7-8	TRBJ2-1	TGTGCCAGCAGCTCAGTATGGACAGGGGCATACAATGAGCAGTTCTTC	CASSSVWTGAYNEQFF
many	TRBD1	TRBV9	TRBJ1-4	TGTGCCAGCAGCCCACAGACAGGACAGGGCGTCGATGAAAAACTGTTTTTT	CASSPQTGQGVDEKLFF
many	.	TRBV2	TRBJ1-5	TGTGCCAGCAGTGAGCGGGGGGGCAGGGATCAGCCCCAGCATTTT	CASSERGGRDQPQHF
.	TRBD1	TRBV6-2/TRBV6-3	TRBJ2-7	TGTGCCAGCAGTTCCCTACTCGGGACAGTCCCGTACGAGCAGTACTTC	CASSSLLGTVPYEQYF
.	TRBD1	TRBV13	TRBJ1-5	TGTGCCAGCAACTTGACAGGGGGCAATCAGCCCCAGCATTTT	CASNLTGGNQPQHF
many	TRBD2	TRBV6-5	TRBJ2-7	TGTGCCAGCACCAAGACTAGCGGGAGAAGCGAGCAGTACTTC	CASTKTSGRSEQYF
.	.	TRBV27	TRBJ2-7	TGTGCCAGCAGGCCCGATTGGCTAGTGGCAGGGGAGCAGTACTTC	CASRPDWLVAGEQYF
many	.	TRBV20-1	TRBJ2-3	TGCAGTGCTAGATTCCCAAGCACAGATACGCAGTATTTT	CSARFPSTDTQYF
.	TRBD2	TRBV20-1	TRBJ2-7	TGCAGTGCTAGAGACAGCTTGGTAGCGGGGCGCCTTTCCTACGAGCAGTACTTC	CSARDSLVAGRLSYEQYF
many	.	TRBV25-1	TRBJ2-7	TGTGCCAGTAATCAGGGCTCCTACGAGCAGTACTTC	CASNQGSYEQYF
.	.	TRBV5-6	TRBJ2-3	TGTGCCAGCAGCTTGGCGTTCGGGGCACAGTATTTT	CASSLAFGAQYF
many	TRBD2	TRBV18	TRBJ2-3	TGTGCCAGCTCACTACCGACTAGCGCATACACAGATACGCAGTATTTT	CASSLPTSAYTDTQYF
.	TRBD1	TRBV30	TRBJ2-7	TGTGCCTGGCGGGGACAGGGGGCCTACGAGCAGTACTTC	CAWRGQGAYEQYF
many	.	TRBV9	TRBJ2-7	TGTGCCAGCAGCGTAGAGGGGCAGGATCGGGACGAGCAGTACTTC	CASSVEGQDRDEQYF
many	.	TRBV4-3	TRBJ1-1	TGCGCCAGCAGCCAAGACAGGGTTTACACTGAAGCTTTCTTT	CASSQDRVYTEAFF
many	.	TRBV2	TRBJ2-7	TGTGCCAGCAGTGAGGTACAAATCTACGAGCAGTACTTC	CASSEVQIYEQYF
many	TRBD1	TRBV4-1	TRBJ2-5	TGCGCCAGCAGCCCGGGGACAGGGGGCGATGAGACCCAGTACTTC	CASSPGTGGDETQYF
many	TRBD1	TRBV7-9	TRBJ2-5	TGTGCCAGCAGCCCTAAGGACAGGGAGAGAGAGACCCAGTACTTC	CASSPKDRERETQYF
many	TRBD2	TRBV7-2	TRBJ2-1	TGTGCCAGCAGCTTAGCTAGCGGGGCTTACAATGAGCAGTTCTTC	CASSLASGAYNEQFF
.	TRBD1	TRBV7-8	TRBJ1-4	TGTGCCAGCAGCTTAGTTACAGGGGCGTATAATGAAAAACTGTTTTTT	CASSLVTGAYNEKLFF
few	TRBD1	TRBV3-1	TRBJ2-3	TGTGCCAGCAGCCTGATGGGACAGGGGGAAGATACGCAGTATTTT	CASSLMGQGEDTQYF
.	.	TRBV6-2/TRBV6-3	TRBJ1-5	TGTGCCAGCAGTACCCCATGGGGGCTTAATCAGCCCCAGCATTTT	CASSTPWGLNQPQHF
once	.	TRBV30	TRBJ1-1	TGTGCCTGGCAACCGAGCACTGAAGCTTTCTTT	CAWQPSTEAFF
few	TRBD2	TRBV20-1	TRBJ2-3	TGCAGTGCTAGTGAGGCTAGCGGGAGGGCCGTATTATCCACAGATACGCAGTATTTT	CSASEASGRAVLSTDTQYF
.	.	TRBV28	TRBJ2-7	TGTGCCAGCAGCATGACACGGTACGAGCAGTACTTC	CASSMTRYEQYF
few	TRBD2	TRBV7-9	TRBJ2-3	TGTGCCAGCAGCTTTTTACCGGGACTAGCGGGGGACAACCACAGGTTTTCCGCAGATACGCAGTATTTT	CASSFLPGLAGDNHRFSADTQYF
.	.	TRBV11-2	TRBJ2-3	TGTGCCAGCAGCTTAGGGGCCAGCGCCTCAGATACGCAGTATTTT	CASSLGASASDTQYF
many	.	TRBV9	TRBJ2-6	TGTGCCAGCAGCGTGAGGGCCAACGTCCTGACTTTC	CASSVRANVLTF
many	.	TRBV24-1	TRBJ2-1	TGTGCCACCAGTGTACAGCCCTACAATGAGCAGTTCTTC	CATSVQPYNEQFF
many	.	TRBV10-3	TRBJ2-7	TGTGCCATCAGTGACGGGCAGGGGCACGAGCAGTACTTC	CAISDGQGHEQYF
many	TRBD1	TRBV6-1	TRBJ2-3	TGTGCCAGCAGGGCCTCCGGGACAGGGATGCCAGATACGCAGTATTTT	CASRASGTGMPDTQYF
.	.	TRBV20-1	TRBJ1-3	TGCAGTGTTAGAGGTCGGGGACTCGGAAACACCATATATTTT	CSVRGRGLGNTIYF
many	TRBD1	TRBV20-1	TRBJ2-7	TGCAGTGCTACCCCCGGGACAGGGATCGAGCAGTACTTC	CSATPGTGIEQYF
many	.	TRBV7-9	TRBJ2-2	TGTGCCAGCAGCCCTCCCCTAGCGACGAACACCGGGGAGCTGTTTTTT	CASSPPLATNTGELFF
many	.	TRBV7-9	TRBJ2-7	TGTGCCAGCACCCCGGACGGGACCTACGAGCAGTACTTC	CASTPDGTYEQYF
many	.	TRBV2	TRBJ2-7	TGTGCCAGCAGTGACCGAGGGCCGAGCTCCTACGAGCAGTACTTC	CASSDRGPSSYEQYF
many	TRBD1	TRBV19	TRBJ2-7	TGTGCCAGTAGTATGGCCCCCGGGACAGTGACCTACGAGCAGTACTTC	CASSMAPGTVTYEQYF
few	.	TRBV27	TRBJ2-1	TGTGCCAGCAGTTTATCCCAGGGCACATACAATGAGCAGTTCTTC	CASSLSQGTYNEQFF
.	.	TRBV4-3	TRBJ2-5	TGCGCCAGCAGCCAAGAGGCGCTAGCTGAAGAGACCCAGTACTTC	CASSQEALAEETQYF
few	.	TRBV3-1	TRBJ1-1	TGTGCCAGCAGCCAAGATTGGGTAGGAGCGAACACTGAAGCTTTCTTT	CASSQDWVGANTEAFF
few	.	TRBV2	TRBJ2-1	TGTGCCAGCAGTGAAGCAAGGCAGGGGTACAATGAGCAGTTCTTC	CASSEARQGYNEQFF
.	.	TRBV28	TRBJ2-3	TGTCCCAGCAGCAGCACAGATACGCAGTATTTT	CPSSSTDTQYF
few	.	TRBV9	TRBJ2-3	TGTGCCAGCACCCCCGAGGGGAGATACACAGATACGCAGTATTTT	CASTPEGRYTDTQYF
many	.	TRBV28	TRBJ2-7	TGTGCCAGCAGTTTGCTCAGGCTTGCCTACGAGCAGTACTTC	CASSLLRLAYEQYF
many	.	TRBV12-3/TRBV12-4	TRBJ2-3	TGTGCCAGCAGTTCTAACCCCAATCTGCAGTATTTT	CASSSNPNLQYF
many	.	TRBV13	TRBJ1-2	TGTGCCAGCAGCCCCTGGGGGGCCGGGCCTCCTGGGGAGGATGGCTACACCTTC	CASSPWGAGPPGEDGYTF
many	.	TRBV4-3	TRBJ2-1	TGCGCCAGCAGCGAACAGGGCGATGAGCAGTTCTTC	CASSEQGDEQFF
many	TRBD2	TRBV20-1	TRBJ2-3	TGCAGTGCTAGAGGTGCTAGCGGGCGGGCCCTGGGCACAGATACGCAGTATTTT	CSARGASGRALGTDTQYF
few	.	TRBV4-1	TRBJ2-1	TGCGCCAGCAGCCAAGTAGACAGCAGTGAGCAGTTCTTC	CASSQVDSSEQFF
.	.	TRBV20-1	TRBJ2-2	TGCAGAGCTAAAAGGTTTAAACAGAACACCGGGGAGTTGTTTTTT	CRAKRFKQNTGELFF
few	TRBD2	TRBV7-6	TRBJ2-1	TGTGCCAGCAGCACTGAGCGGGGGGGCCTAGACAATGAGCAGTTCTTC	CASSTERGGLDNEQFF